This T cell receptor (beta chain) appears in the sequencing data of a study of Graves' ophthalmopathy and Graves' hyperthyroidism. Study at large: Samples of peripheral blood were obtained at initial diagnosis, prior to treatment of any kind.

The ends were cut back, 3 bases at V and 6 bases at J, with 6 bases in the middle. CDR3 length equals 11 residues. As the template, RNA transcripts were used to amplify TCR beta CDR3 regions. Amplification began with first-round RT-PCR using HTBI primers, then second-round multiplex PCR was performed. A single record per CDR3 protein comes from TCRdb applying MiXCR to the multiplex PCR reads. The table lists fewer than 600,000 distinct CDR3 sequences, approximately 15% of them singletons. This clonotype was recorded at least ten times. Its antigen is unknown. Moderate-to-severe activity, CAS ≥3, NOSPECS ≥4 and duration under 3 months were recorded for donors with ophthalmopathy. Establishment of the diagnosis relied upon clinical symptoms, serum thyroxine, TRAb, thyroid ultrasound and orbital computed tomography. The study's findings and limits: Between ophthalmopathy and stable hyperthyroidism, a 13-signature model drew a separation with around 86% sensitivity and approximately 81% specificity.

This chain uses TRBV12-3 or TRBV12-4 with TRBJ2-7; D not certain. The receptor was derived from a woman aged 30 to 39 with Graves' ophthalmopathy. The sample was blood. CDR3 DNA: TGTGCCAGCAGTTTCTCAGGCGAGCAGTACTTC. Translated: CASSFSGEQYF.